Listed below are T cell receptor beta chains from one sample, sequenced in a study of somatic mutations in cytotoxic T cells in rheumatoid arthritis. Using immunoSEQ multiplex PCR, the repertoire was profiled, and TCRdb retains in-frame clones only, with some absent. The data contain over 10,000 clones, less than 90% of them singletons. The specimen was CD8+ T cells sorted from blood. These receptors all stem from a woman aged 60-75 years in good health. Each CDR3 is given with its conserved first and last residue. Only part of the rows carry a size: once, few, many, or a class if the clone is expanded.

>-|TRBV29-1|TRBJ2-1|13
CSVVLGADNEQFF
>-|TRBV5-1|TRBJ2-5|16
CASSLGLQGYGETQYF
>-|TRBV9|TRBJ1-2|15
CASSPRTSVNYGYTF
>once|TRBV2|TRBJ1-5|13
CARGRDSNQPQHF
>-|TRBV5-1|TRBJ1-4|15
CASSLDGTAGEKLFF
>-|TRBV6-5|TRBJ2-1|14
CASSYSALDNEQFF
>-|TRBV2|TRBJ1-2|13
CASSDYGVGGYTF
>-|TRBV6-6|TRBJ1-2|15
CASSYYPGANYGYTF
>-|TRBV5-1|TRBJ2-5|13
CASSSVGAGDRYF
>-|TRBV11-2|TRBJ2-2|14
CASSLVPDTGELFF
>-|TRBV29-1|TRBJ2-5|15
CSVGRDRGREETQYF
>-|TRBV9|TRBJ2-3|14
CASSVGRSTDTQYF
>once|TRBV5-6|TRBJ2-1|15
CASSGGQGAINEQFF
>once|TRBV27|TRBJ2-5|14
CASSLGTSVETQYF
>-|TRBV7-6|TRBJ2-1|15
CASRREAVSYNEQFF
>-|TRBV7-6|TRBJ2-4|15
CASSLGYGSGNIQYF
>-|TRBV23-1|TRBJ2-7|16
CASSQPRPTGSDEQYF
>few|TRBV5-3|TRBJ1-1|11
CARSERWVAFF
>-|TRBV10-3|TRBJ2-1|15
CAISDTDRVFNEQFF
>-|TRBV7-8|TRBJ2-5|17
CASSLGTSGGAGETQYF
>-|TRBV28|TRBJ2-7|13
CASSTSGGLEQYF
>-|TRBV9|TRBJ2-6|14
CASSVSAGANVLTF
>-|TRBV6-1|TRBJ1-2|15
CASSESLAANYGYTF
>once|TRBV7-6|TRBJ2-1|13
CASRDRGDSEQFF
>-|TRBV6-1|TRBJ2-3|14
CASSVRDYSDTQYF
>once|TRBV7-2|TRBJ2-3|15
CASSSSGAGTDTQYF
>-|TRBV6-5|TRBJ2-5|15
CASSTGLAGAETQYF
>-|TRBV7-3|TRBJ2-3|14
CASSLLGGTDTQYF
>-|TRBV6-1|TRBJ1-1|15
CASSGTGGRGTEAFF
>-|TRBV9|TRBJ2-3|15
CASSRGSGGADTQYF
>once|TRBV28|TRBJ2-7|13
CASSPDENYEQYF
>once|TRBV18|TRBJ2-3|16
CASSNSAGGHTDTQYF
>-|TRBV2|TRBJ1-6|16
CASSEIEGPLNSPLHF
>-|TRBV27|TRBJ1-5|14
CASSSGQGNQPQHF
>-|TRBV9|TRBJ2-3|16
CASSVASGGAGDTQYF
>-|TRBV2|TRBJ1-2|13
CASSEDPNYDYTF
>-|TRBV7-2|TRBJ2-2|16
CASDRSGGADTGELFF
>-|TRBV13|TRBJ2-1|16
CASSSSRGSGGVEQFF
>-|TRBV27|TRBJ2-3|13
CASSLTGWDTQYF
>-|TRBV19|TRBJ2-7|13
CASKGTGVYEQYF
>-|TRBV6-1|-|12
CASTPRSYEQYF
>-|TRBV6-4|TRBJ2-1|16
CASSATTGAYFNEQFF
>-|TRBV15|TRBJ2-6|16
CATSGRTGDGAIVLTF
>-|TRBV10-3|TRBJ1-6|15
CAISESGEVISPLHF
>-|TRBV18|TRBJ2-3|15
CASSPLGQSTDTQYF
>-|TRBV10-3|TRBJ1-1|15
CAISESSSGGDEAFF
>-|TRBV19|TRBJ2-1|15
CASSIQGLPYNEQFF
>-|TRBV29-1|TRBJ2-1|11
CSVKHIGEQFF
>once|TRBV9|TRBJ1-3|14
CASSLQGAGNTIYF
>-|TRBV11-2|TRBJ2-2|13
CASRPGVTGELFF
>-|TRBV25-1|TRBJ2-3|17
CASSAYGDRDATDTQYF
>-|TRBV28|TRBJ2-7|14
CASAGGVITYEQYF
>medium-sized|TRBV5-1|TRBJ2-7|13
CASSYTGVHEQYF
>-|TRBV28|TRBJ1-5|14
CASSFPDTYQPQHF
>-|TRBV10-3|TRBJ2-2|12
CAIRTGTGELFF